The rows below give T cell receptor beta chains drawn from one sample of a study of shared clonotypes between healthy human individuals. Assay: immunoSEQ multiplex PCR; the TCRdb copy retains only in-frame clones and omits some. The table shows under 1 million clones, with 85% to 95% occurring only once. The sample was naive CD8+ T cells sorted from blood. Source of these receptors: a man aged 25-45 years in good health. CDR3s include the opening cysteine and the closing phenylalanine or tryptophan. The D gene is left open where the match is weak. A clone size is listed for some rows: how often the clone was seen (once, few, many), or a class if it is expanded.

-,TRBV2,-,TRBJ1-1,TGTGCCAGCAGTGAATTGCGAACTCCGAACACTGAAGCTTTCTTT,CASSELRTPNTEAFF
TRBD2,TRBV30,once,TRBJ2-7,TGTGCCTGGAGTGGCATAGGGGGAGCGGGAGACCACTCCTACGAGCAGTACTTC,CAWSGIGGAGDHSYEQYF
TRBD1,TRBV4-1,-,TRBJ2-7,TGCGCCAGCAGCCAAGAAGGGGACAGCTCCTACGAGCAGTACTTC,CASSQEGDSSYEQYF
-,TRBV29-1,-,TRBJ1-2,TGCAGCGCCCTGGACAGATCGGGTGGCTACACCTTC,CSALDRSGGYTF
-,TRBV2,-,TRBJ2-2,TGTGCCAGCAGTTTTAACCCCGGGGAGCTGTTTTTT,CASSFNPGELFF
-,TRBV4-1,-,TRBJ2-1,TGCGCCAGCAGTCCGGTCCTTTTTGGCCACGAGGATAATGAGCAGTTCTTC,CASSPVLFGHEDNEQFF
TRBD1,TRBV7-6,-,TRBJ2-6,TGTGCCAGCAGCGGACAGGGCTCTGTTTCTGGGGCCAACGTCCTGACTTTC,CASSGQGSVSGANVLTF
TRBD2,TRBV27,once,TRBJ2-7,TGTGCCAGCAGTTTTTTTTCCAGCGGGGGACCCTACGAGCAGTACTTC,CASSFFSSGGPYEQYF
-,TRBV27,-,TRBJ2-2,TGTGCCAGCACCTCGTCGGGGGCCACCGGGGAGCTGTTTTTT,CASTSSGATGELFF
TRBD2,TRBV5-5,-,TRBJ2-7,TGTGCCAGCAGCTTGGTCTTATCGCGGACTAGCGGTTCTTACGAGCAGTACTTC,CASSLVLSRTSGSYEQYF
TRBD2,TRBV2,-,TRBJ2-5,TGTGCCAGCAGTGAAAGACTAGCGGAAGAGACCCAGTACTTC,CASSERLAEETQYF
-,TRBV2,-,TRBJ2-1,TGTGCCAGCAAGGGGGGCAATGAGCAGTTCTTC,CASKGGNEQFF
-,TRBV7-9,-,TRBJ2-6,TGTGCCAGCAGCTTAGCCACACCCGATTCTGGGGCCAACGTCCTGACTTTC,CASSLATPDSGANVLTF
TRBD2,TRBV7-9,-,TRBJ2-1,TGTGCCAGCAGCCTTATAGCGGGAGCGGACAATGAGCAGTTCTTC,CASSLIAGADNEQFF
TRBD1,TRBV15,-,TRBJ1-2,TGTGCCACCGGGAAGGACAGGGTTCCTTATGGCTACACCTTC,CATGKDRVPYGYTF
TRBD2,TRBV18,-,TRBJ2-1,TGTGCCAGCTCACCTCAGCGGGAGTTCAATGAGCAGTTCTTC,CASSPQREFNEQFF
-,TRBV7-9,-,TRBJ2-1,TGTGCCAGCAAGGCTGGGGATGAGCAGTTCTTC,CASKAGDEQFF
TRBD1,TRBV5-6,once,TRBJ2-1,TGTGCCAGCAGCTTAGGGACAGGGAGCCCATACAATGAGCAGTTCTTC,CASSLGTGSPYNEQFF
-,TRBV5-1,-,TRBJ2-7,TGCGCCAGCAGCTCCCCCCCCGGCGAGGGCTACGAGCAGTACTTC,CASSSPPGEGYEQYF
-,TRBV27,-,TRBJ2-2,TGTGCCAGCAGTCGACCGGTTCCACTGGGGGCCGGGGAGCTGTTTTTT,CASSRPVPLGAGELFF
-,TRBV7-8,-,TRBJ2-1,TGTGCCAGCAGCCACATAATTCGAGGTAGTAATGAGCAGTTCTTC,CASSHIIRGSNEQFF
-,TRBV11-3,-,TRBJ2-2,TGTGCCAGCAGCCCTAGGTCCGGGGAGCTGTTTTTT,CASSPRSGELFF
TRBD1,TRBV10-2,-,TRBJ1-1,TGCGCCAGCAGTGACCCTACGCGGGTACAGGGGGCTACGGGGCCTGAAGCTTTCTTT,CASSDPTRVQGATGPEAFF
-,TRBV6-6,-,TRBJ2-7,TGTGCCAGCAGTTCCCTTGACTTGAACGAGCAGTACTTC,CASSSLDLNEQYF